Listed below are T cell receptor beta chains from one sample, sequenced in a study of T cell repertoires in cytomegalovirus infection. In TCRdb, the reads were re-called with MiXCR into one record per CDR3 protein. The table has 400,000 or so distinct CDR3 sequences, 18% seen once. The sample was PBMCs. The source is a human donor in good health (CMV status not recorded). Some clones in this sample may be carry-over from other donors' samples. CDR3s include the opening cysteine and the closing phenylalanine or tryptophan. Each record gives: V gene, D gene, clone size, J gene, CDR3 DNA, CDR3 protein. A D gene is named only where the DNA matches it firmly. Only part of the rows carry a size: once, few, many, or a class if the clone is expanded.

TRBV20-1	TRBD2	-	TRBJ2-7	TGCAGTGCTAGAGACCCTCGAGGTGCTAGCGGGAGACGGTACGAGCAGTACTTC	CSARDPRGASGRRYEQYF
TRBV30	-	-	TRBJ2-7	TGTGCCTGGAGTAGTTTGGCGGGGCCAGGGAGGTACGAGCAGTACTTC	CAWSSLAGPGRYEQYF
TRBV29-1	-	few	TRBJ2-7	TGCAGCGCTGATCGGCAGGGGCCAACCTACGAGCAGTACTTC	CSADRQGPTYEQYF
TRBV7-2	TRBD2	many	TRBJ2-5	TGTGCCAGCAGCCAACGACTGACTAGCGGGGGCGAGGGGGGGACCCAGTACTTC	CASSQRLTSGGEGGTQYF
TRBV7-2	TRBD1	few	TRBJ1-2	TGTGCCAGCAGCCTAGCTAGGGACAGGAGCTATGGCTACACCTTC	CASSLARDRSYGYTF
TRBV6-1	TRBD1	-	TRBJ1-2	TGTGCCAGCAGAGAAGCCGGGACAGGGCTCCGTCGAGGCTACACCTTC	CASREAGTGLRRGYTF
TRBV7-9	TRBD2	few	TRBJ2-3	TGTGCCGCAGCTCCCCGAGCGGGGGGGAGCACAGATACGCAGTATTTT	CAAAPRAGGSTDTQYF
TRBV12-3/TRBV12-4	-	many	TRBJ2-7	TGTGCCAGCAGCCCCCTCGAGGGGACCGTCTCCTACGAGCAGTACTTC	CASSPLEGTVSYEQYF
TRBV12-3/TRBV12-4	-	few	TRBJ2-1	TGTGCCAGCGGTTTGTCCGGGGACAATGAGCAGTTCTTC	CASGLSGDNEQFF
TRBV6-1	-	many	TRBJ1-1	TGTGCCAGCAGAGAGCAGGGAGTGAACACTGAAGCTTTCTTT	CASREQGVNTEAFF
TRBV7-2	-	few	TRBJ1-3	TGTGCCAGCAGCCCGGACAGAGGAAACACCATATATTTT	CASSPDRGNTIYF
TRBV28	-	-	TRBJ2-7	TGTGCCAGCAGTTTACTCTTGGGGACGCTAATGGCCACTGGCGAGCAGTACTTC	CASSLLLGTLMATGEQYF
TRBV7-2	-	many	TRBJ1-5	TGTGCCAGCAGCTTAGGGTCCTATCAGCCCCAGCATTTT	CASSLGSYQPQHF
TRBV20-1	TRBD2	-	TRBJ2-7	TGCAGTGCTCATGGGACTAGCGGGACCGAGCAGTACTTC	CSAHGTSGTEQYF
TRBV19	-	few	TRBJ2-3	TGTGCCAGTAGTAGTGTGGCACTCTGGGGAGATACGCAGTATTTT	CASSSVALWGDTQYF
TRBV5-1	TRBD1	many	TRBJ1-1	TGCGCCAGCAGAAATACAGGGGGAACTGAAGCTTTCTTT	CASRNTGGTEAFF
TRBV24-1	TRBD2	-	TRBJ2-5	TGTGCCACCAGTGACAACCTTCTCGGGGGGAGCGAGACCCAGTACTTC	CATSDNLLGGSETQYF
TRBV10-3	TRBD2	many	TRBJ2-7	TGTGCCATCAGTGAGCCGCGGGGGGCCTCCTACGAGCAGTACTTC	CAISEPRGASYEQYF
TRBV2	TRBD1	-	TRBJ1-5	TGTGCCAGCAGCCAAGGACAGGGAATCATCAATCAGCCCCAGCATTTT	CASSQGQGIINQPQHF
TRBV24-1	TRBD1	few	TRBJ1-4	TGTGCCACCAGTGACAACGTGGGATCCGGGACAGGGCCTGAAAAACTGTTTTTT	CATSDNVGSGTGPEKLFF
TRBV12-3/TRBV12-4	-	few	TRBJ2-2	TGTGCCAGCAGCGTAGCGGTTGCGCCGGGCACCGGGGAGCTGTTTTTT	CASSVAVAPGTGELFF
TRBV18	-	few	TRBJ2-1	TGTGCCAGCTCACCAATCCGAGGGGCACAGGAGCAGTTCTTC	CASSPIRGAQEQFF
TRBV7-2	TRBD2	many	TRBJ2-3	TGTGCCAGCAGCCTATCCAGGCTAGCGGAAGATACGCAGTATTTT	CASSLSRLAEDTQYF
TRBV2	TRBD2	-	TRBJ2-1	TGTGCCAGCACTTTTAGCGGGGGGGCGTTCAATGAGCAGTTCTTC	CASTFSGGAFNEQFF